This passage covers 29 T cell receptor beta chains from one sample sequenced in a study of patients and donors after allogeneic stem cell transplantation (TCRdb year 2020). Library creation used RT-PCR. Sequencing took place on a NextSeq 550. In TCRdb, the public reads were trimmed at Q25 with fastp and aligned with MiXCR, with productive beta chains retained. Rows matching on CDR3 protein sequence are summarized as one entry with the most common DNA and genes. For this sample the table gives fewer than 75,000 distinct CDR3 sequences, of which about 30% were detected only once. The ten biggest clones cover around 27% of the sample. The sequencing input was blood, either unsorted or a sorted T cell fraction (not recorded which). The receptors were gathered from a human donor who was either an allogeneic HSCT recipient or a stem cell or donor lymphocyte infusion donor (not recorded which). It is not recorded whose cells these are; they may come from a transplant donor.

The chain has TRBV20-1 and TRBJ1-6; the match to TRBD1 covers 7 bases. Germline values: CDR1 DFQATT, CDR2 SNEGSKA (reference sequence). Trimming removed 5 bases from V and 7 bases from J; junction bases left unmatched: 11. This CDR3 has 15 residues. The CDR3 loop is CSAAPPQGINSPLHF. The CDR3, as DNA: TGCAGTGCTGCACCTCCACAGGGGATCAATTCACCCCTCCACTTT.

CDR3 protein: CASKAVNTGELFF. The CDR3 bases are TGTGCCAGCAAGGCGGTGAACACCGGGGAGCTGTTTTTT. The rearrangement joins TRBV6-4 to TRBJ2-2; D is undetermined. The CDR3 runs to 13 residues. Trimming took 7 bases from V and 1 from J, leaving 7 bases between them. Germline values: CDR1 MRHNA, CDR2 SNTAGT.

This chain links TRBV6-1 with TRBJ1-1; D call uncertain. Germline assignment: CDR1 MNHNS and CDR2 SASEGT. V was clipped by 6 bases and J by 1 base, with 9 bases between them. The CDR3 runs 13 residues. CDR3 residues: CASRSDPNTEAFF. The CDR3 DNA reads as TGTGCCAGCAGGAGCGACCCGAACACTGAAGCTTTCTTT.

The sample holds a few counts of this clonotype. The J gene is TRBJ2-3, the V gene TRBV29-1; 10 bases map to TRBD2. V dropped 4 bases and J dropped 2; count of bases not matched to a gene: 6. The CDR3 consists of 15 residues. Looked up from germline, CDR1 is SQVTM and CDR2 is ANQGSEA. The CDR3 reads CSVVSLAGATDTQYF. As DNA, the CDR3 is TGCAGCGTTGTGAGCCTAGCGGGGGCCACAGATACGCAGTATTTT.

This clonotype has more than one count but fewer than ten. J is TRBJ1-1 and V is TRBV4-3; 7 positions agree with TRBD1. The CDR3 runs 16 residues. With 4 bases clipped from V and 9 bases from J, the junction kept 17 bases outside the gene matches. Germline CDR1 and CDR2: LGHNA and YSLEER. The CDR3 DNA reads as TGCGCCAGCAGCCCCGGCAGTGGGACAGCAGCGATGAAAGCTTTCTTT. Its protein is CASSPGSGTAAMKAFF.

This clonotype appeared a few times. The chain uses TRBV19 and TRBJ1-5; D unresolved. This CDR3 has 15 amino acids. V lost 6 bases to trimming and J lost 0 bases, with 12 bases between them. The germline CDR1 and CDR2 sequences are LNHDA and SQIVND (reference sequence). The CDR3 DNA sequence: TGTGCCAGTAGGCTTACAGATTATAGCAATCAGCCCCAGCATTTT. It encodes CASRLTDYSNQPQHF.

J is TRBJ2-7 and V is TRBV5-1, with 7 bases lining up with TRBD2. Per the germline V gene, CDR1 is SGHRS and CDR2 is YFSETQ. This CDR3 spans 15 amino acids. Losses at the gene ends were 3 bases for V and 3 bases for J; bases not matched to a gene: 9. The CDR3 DNA sequence: TGCGCCAGCAGCTCAATGCGGGGGTTCCTCTACGAGCAGTACTTC. Protein sequence: CASSSMRGFLYEQYF. The whole variable domain, remainder taken from reference TRBV5-1 and TRBJ2-7, is KAGVTQTPRYLIKTRGQQVTLSCSPISGHRSVSWYQQTPGQGLQFLFEYFSETQRNKGNFPGRFSGRQFSNSRSEMNVSTLELGDSALYLCASSSMRGFLYEQYFGPGTRLTVT.

In regard to this clonotype: Given a much more abundant clone one base away, this may be a read error. V gene TRBV12-3 or TRBV12-4 combines with J gene TRBJ1-2, with D maybe TRBD1 (6 bases). This CDR3 has 14 residues. Deletions cut 1 base from V and 8 bases from J, with 14 bases between. The CDR3 coding sequence is TGTGCCAGCAGTTTAGGGGACAAAATAGCAGGCTACACCTTC. Residues: CASSLGDKIAGYTF.

This chain uses TRBV4-3 with TRBJ2-7, with a tentative D call TRBD2 (6 bases). Deletions cut 2 bases from V and 4 bases from J, with 18 bases between. This CDR3 is built from 16 residues. The germline CDR1 and CDR2 sequences are LGHNA and YSLEER. CDR3 DNA: TGCGCCAGCAGCCAAATTCGCGGGGCCCAATTTTACGAGCAGTACTTC. Translation gives CASSQIRGAQFYEQYF.

This clonotype was observed once. V usage is TRBV4-3 and J usage is TRBJ2-1; no definite D call. Germline CDR1 and CDR2: LGHNA and YSLEER. The germline V and J ends were trimmed by 2 bases and 4 bases, with 15 bases remaining between them. The CDR3 spans 16 residues. CDR3 sequence reads: CASSQPFVRSYNEQFF. For the CDR3, the DNA is TGCGCCAGCAGCCAACCCTTCGTCAGATCATACAATGAGCAGTTCTTC.

This clonotype has a handful of counts. The chain is built from TRBV3-1 and TRBJ2-7, with D perhaps matching TRBD1 (5 bases). The ends were cut back, 3 bases at V and 3 bases at J, with 12 bases in the middle. There are 14 residues in the CDR3. CDR1 and CDR2 from the germline V gene are LGHDT and YNNKEL (reference sequence). In DNA form, the CDR3 reads TGTGCCAGCAGCCATTGGGGCGCCGGCTACGAGCAGTACTTC. Amino acid sequence: CASSHWGAGYEQYF.

This chain connects TRBV29-1 to TRBJ2-7, with D maybe TRBD1 (6 bases). This CDR3 region has 12 residues. Trimming cost V 0 bases and J 4 bases, with 7 bases left between them. Germline loops: CDR1 SQVTM, CDR2 ANQGSEA. CDR3 DNA: TGCAGCGTTGAAGACAGGGGTTACGAGCAGTACTTC. Amino acid sequence: CSVEDRGYEQYF.

In this sample, this clonotype turned up a few times. The chain recombines TRBV5-1 with TRBJ1-1, with no clear D. V lost 1 base and J 3 bases, leaving 10 bases between the germline ends. CDR3 length: 14 residues. Germline CDR1 reads SGHRS; CDR2 reads YFSETQ. DNA of the CDR3: TGCGCCAGCAGCTTGATTACTCCGGACACTGAAGCTTTCTTT. Protein product: CASSLITPDTEAFF.

The rearrangement joins TRBV7-9 to TRBJ1-5; 7 nucleotides align to TRBD1. Germline loops: CDR1 SEHNR, CDR2 FQNEAQ (reference sequence). V lost 5 bases and J lost 2; bases outside the gene matches: 3. The CDR3 sequence is 14 residues long. CDR3: CASSGGTGNQPQHF. For the CDR3, the DNA is TGTGCCAGCAGCGGAGGGACAGGCAATCAGCCCCAGCATTTT.

Here the CDR3 DNA reads TGTGCCAGCAGCGCCGGCGGCATGAACACTGAAGCTTTCTTT. Translating it yields CASSAGGMNTEAFF. The chain combines TRBV7-9 with TRBJ1-1; D is undetermined. Trimming shortened V by 5 bases and J by 0 bases, and 10 bases separated the two germline ends. The V gene's germline CDR1 is SEHNR and CDR2 FQNEAQ (reference sequence). The CDR3 consists of 14 residues.

This chain joins TRBV30 and TRBJ2-5, with D uncertain. V was shortened by 3 bases and J by 4 bases, with 9 bases between the two germline ends. The germline V gene encodes CDR1 GTSNPN and CDR2 SVGIG (reference sequence). The CDR3 length is 12 residues. CDR3 sequence reads: CAWSPLTETQYF. For the CDR3, the DNA is TGTGCCTGGAGCCCTCTAACAGAGACCCAGTACTTC.

The table lists this clonotype with a few counts. This chain connects TRBV20-1 to TRBJ2-3, with TRBD2 identical over 7 bases. The J segment lost 4 bases and the V segment lost 0 bases, leaving 4 bases of the junction unmatched. Germline CDR1 and CDR2: DFQATT and SNEGSKA (reference sequence). The CDR3 is 14 amino acids. This CDR3 reads CSAREGGAADTQYF. The CDR3 DNA is TGCAGTGCTAGAGAGGGAGGGGCTGCAGATACGCAGTATTTT.

This clonotype occurred a few times. The chain carries TRBV12-3 or TRBV12-4 and TRBJ2-3; TRBD1 matches at 9 bases. The CDR3 runs 14 residues. V gave up 6 bases and J gave up 3 bases; unmatched junction bases: 4. CDR3 amino acids: CASSRDRETDTQYF. The DNA for the CDR3 is TGTGCCAGCAGCCGGGACAGGGAAACAGATACGCAGTATTTT.

V is TRBV7-4 and J is TRBJ1-6, with D tentatively TRBD1 (5 bases). The V and J ends lost 5 bases and 1 base respectively, with 12 bases between them. Germline values: CDR1 SGHVT, CDR2 SQSDAQ. The CDR3 contains 16 residues. The CDR3 region has the DNA TGTGCCAGCAGCCCCTGGGGACGTTCCTATAATTCACCCCTCCACTTT. Residues: CASSPWGRSYNSPLHF.

V is TRBV13 and J is TRBJ1-1; no clear D gene. The germline V and J ends were trimmed by 1 base and 6 bases, with 6 bases remaining between them. Germline-derived CDR1 and CDR2 are PRHDT and FYEKMQ (reference sequence). CDR3 length equals 12 residues. CDR3 nucleotides: TGTGCCAGCAGCTTAGCGCACCCTGAAGCTTTCTTT. The encoded protein is CASSLAHPEAFF.

Comment on this clonotype: At one boundary the junction diverges from the germline segment, which might be a read error. The chain combines TRBV14 with TRBJ1-5; D is uncertain. CDR1 and CDR2 (germline): SGHDN, FVKESK. CDR3 length: 13 amino acids. This CDR3 is CTSSQDLNQPQHF. The CDR3 DNA follows: TGTACCAGCAGCCAAGATCTGAATCAGCCCCAGCATTTT.

This clonotype has just one count. The chain links TRBV3-1 to TRBJ2-2; D might be TRBD2 (6 bases). Germline CDR1 and CDR2: LGHDT and YNNKEL (reference sequence). V lost 4 bases and J lost 6, with 18 bases in between. The length of the CDR3 is 16 residues. CDR3 coding DNA: TGTGCCAGCAGCCTCCGTCCCGGGAGAAGCCCCGGGGAGCTGTTTTTT. Translating it yields CASSLRPGRSPGELFF.

The gene calls are TRBV5-1 and TRBJ2-5; no firm D call. Germline V CDR1 and CDR2: SGHRS, YFSETQ. V lost 0 bases and J 5 bases, leaving 8 bases between the germline ends. The CDR3 is 13 amino acids. The CDR3, as DNA: TGCGCCAGCAGCTTGGCCATAGGGGAGACCCAGTACTTC. This codes for CASSLAIGETQYF.

V is TRBV7-9 and J is TRBJ1-5, with D unresolved. Germline values: CDR1 SEHNR, CDR2 FQNEAQ (reference sequence). Trimming cost V 2 bases and J 2 bases, with 13 bases left between them. This CDR3 spans 16 amino acids. The CDR3 spells CASSLHGQRGNQPQHF. CDR3 nucleotide sequence: TGTGCCAGCAGCTTACATGGTCAACGGGGCAATCAGCCCCAGCATTTT.

This clonotype appeared many times. The chain couples TRBV7-2 to TRBJ2-5, with 7 bases identical to TRBD2. Trimming took 3 bases from V and 1 from J; bases not matched to a gene: 2. This CDR3 has 14 residues. Germline assignment: CDR1 SGHTA and CDR2 FQGNSA. In DNA, the CDR3 is TGTGCCAGCAGCTTGCTAGCGGTCCAAGAGACCCAGTACTTC. Encoded protein: CASSLLAVQETQYF.

This clonotype was recorded a few times. The chain joins TRBV10-3 to TRBJ1-5, with unresolved D. V lost 0 bases, J lost 8 bases, and 11 bases lay in between. This CDR3 contains 14 residues. CDR1 and CDR2 (germline): ENHRY, SYGVKD. The CDR3 here is CAISESEIWEPQHF. The CDR3 nucleotides are TGTGCCATCAGTGAGTCTGAGATTTGGGAGCCCCAGCATTTT.

This chain joins TRBV27 and TRBJ1-1; D gene uncertain. This CDR3 contains 16 residues. Germline-derived CDR1 and CDR2 are MNHEY and SMNVEV (reference sequence). Trimming removed 0 bases at V and 5 bases at J, with 16 bases between. The CDR3 DNA reads as TGTGCCAGCAGTTTATCTCCTTGGCCGGCGGGGACTGAAGCTTTCTTT. Translation gives CASSLSPWPAGTEAFF.

The chain combines TRBV5-1 with TRBJ1-4; the D is unclear. From germline, CDR1 is SGHRS and CDR2 YFSETQ. This CDR3 is 16 amino acids long. Trimming removed 1 base from V and 0 bases from J, with 10 bases in between. The CDR3 reads CASSLTYYATNEKLFF. DNA of the CDR3: TGCGCCAGCAGCTTGACATACTACGCAACTAATGAAAAACTGTTTTTT.

This clonotype was found a few times. The chain uses TRBV20-1 and TRBJ1-1; TRBD1 might be the D (6 bases). V lost 4 bases and J 1 base, leaving 10 bases between the germline ends. Germline CDR1 reads DFQATT; CDR2 reads SNEGSKA (reference sequence). This CDR3 spans 13 amino acids. In nucleotides, the CDR3 is TGCAGTGCTATCAGGACAGCGAACACTGAAGCTTTCTTT. Translating gives CSAIRTANTEAFF.